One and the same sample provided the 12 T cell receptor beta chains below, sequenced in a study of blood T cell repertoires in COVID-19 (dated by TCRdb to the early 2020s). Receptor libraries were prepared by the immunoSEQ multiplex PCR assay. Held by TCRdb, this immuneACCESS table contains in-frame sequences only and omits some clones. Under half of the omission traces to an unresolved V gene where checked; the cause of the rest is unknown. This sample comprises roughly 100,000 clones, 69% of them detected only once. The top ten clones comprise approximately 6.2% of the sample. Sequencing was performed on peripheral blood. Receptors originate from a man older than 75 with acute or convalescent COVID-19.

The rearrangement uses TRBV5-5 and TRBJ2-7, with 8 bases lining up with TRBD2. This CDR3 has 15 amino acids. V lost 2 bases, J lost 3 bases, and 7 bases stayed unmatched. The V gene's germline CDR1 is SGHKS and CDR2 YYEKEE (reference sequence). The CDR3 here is CASSLREGPLYEQYF. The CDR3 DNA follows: TGTGCCAGCAGCTTACGGGAGGGCCCCCTCTACGAGCAGTACTTC.

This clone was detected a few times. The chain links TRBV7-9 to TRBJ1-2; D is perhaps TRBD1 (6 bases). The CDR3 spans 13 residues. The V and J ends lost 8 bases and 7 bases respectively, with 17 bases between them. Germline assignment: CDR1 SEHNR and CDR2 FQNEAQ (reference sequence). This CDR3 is CASSAGTFGGYTF. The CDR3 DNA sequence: TGTGCCAGCTCGGCAGGGACATTCGGTGGCTACACCTTC.

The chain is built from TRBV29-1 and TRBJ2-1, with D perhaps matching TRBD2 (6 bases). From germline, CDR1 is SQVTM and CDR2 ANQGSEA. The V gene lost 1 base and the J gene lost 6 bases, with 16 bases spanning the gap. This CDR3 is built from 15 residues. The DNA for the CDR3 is TGCAGCGTTGAAGCAGGGCGGCCGGGGGTCAATGAGCAGTTCTTC. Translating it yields CSVEAGRPGVNEQFF.

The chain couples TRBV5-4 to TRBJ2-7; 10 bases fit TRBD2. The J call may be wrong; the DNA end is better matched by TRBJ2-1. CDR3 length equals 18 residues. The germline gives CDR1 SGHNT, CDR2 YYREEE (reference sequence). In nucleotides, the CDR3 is TGTGCCAGCAGCGCTGGCAATATAGCGGGAGGCACCTACAATGAGCAGTTCTTC. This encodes CASSAGNIAGGTYNEQFF.

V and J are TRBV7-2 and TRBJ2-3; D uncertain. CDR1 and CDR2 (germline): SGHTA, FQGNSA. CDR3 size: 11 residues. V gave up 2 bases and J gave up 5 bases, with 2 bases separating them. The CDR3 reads CASSLLDTQYF. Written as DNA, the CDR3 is TGTGCCAGCAGCTTACTAGATACGCAGTATTTT.

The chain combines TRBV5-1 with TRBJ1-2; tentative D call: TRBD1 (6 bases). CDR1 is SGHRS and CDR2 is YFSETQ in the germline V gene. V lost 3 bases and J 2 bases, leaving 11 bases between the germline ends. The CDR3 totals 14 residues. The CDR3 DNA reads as TGCGCCAGCAGCTCACAGGGTTTGAACTATGGCTACACCTTC. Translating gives CASSSQGLNYGYTF.

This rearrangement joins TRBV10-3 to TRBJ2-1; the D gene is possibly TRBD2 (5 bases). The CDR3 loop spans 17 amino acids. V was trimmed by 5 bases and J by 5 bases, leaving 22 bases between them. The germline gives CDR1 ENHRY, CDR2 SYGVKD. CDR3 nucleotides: TGTGCCATCAGTTTGTTATGGGAGCCATTGGGAAACAATGAGCAGTTCTTC. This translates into CAISLLWEPLGNNEQFF.

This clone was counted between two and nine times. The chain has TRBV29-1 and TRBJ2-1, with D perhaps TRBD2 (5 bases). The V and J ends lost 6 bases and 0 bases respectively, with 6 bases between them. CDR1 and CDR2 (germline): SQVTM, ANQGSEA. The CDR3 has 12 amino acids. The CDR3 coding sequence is TGCAGCGTGGACTCCTCCTACAATGAGCAGTTCTTC. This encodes CSVDSSYNEQFF.

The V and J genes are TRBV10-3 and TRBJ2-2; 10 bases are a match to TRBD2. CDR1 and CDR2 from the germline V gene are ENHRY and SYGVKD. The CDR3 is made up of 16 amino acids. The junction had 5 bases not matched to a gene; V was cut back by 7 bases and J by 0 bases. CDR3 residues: CAIISAGGPNTGELFF. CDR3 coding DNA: TGTGCCATCATTTCAGCGGGAGGGCCGAACACCGGGGAGCTGTTTTTT.

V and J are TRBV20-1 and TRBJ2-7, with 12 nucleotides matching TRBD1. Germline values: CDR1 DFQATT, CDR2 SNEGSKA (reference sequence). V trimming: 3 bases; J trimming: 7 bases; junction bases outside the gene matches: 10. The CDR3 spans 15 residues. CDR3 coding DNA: TGCAGTGCTAGTGCCCCGGGACAGGGGGCGGGGGAGCAGTACTTC. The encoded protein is CSASAPGQGAGEQYF.

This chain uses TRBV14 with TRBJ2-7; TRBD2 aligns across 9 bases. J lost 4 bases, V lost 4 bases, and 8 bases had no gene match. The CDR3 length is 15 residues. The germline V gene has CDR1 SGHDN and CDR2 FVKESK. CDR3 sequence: CASSPIAGVIYEQYF. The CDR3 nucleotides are TGTGCCAGCAGCCCTATAGCGGGAGTGATTTACGAGCAGTACTTC.

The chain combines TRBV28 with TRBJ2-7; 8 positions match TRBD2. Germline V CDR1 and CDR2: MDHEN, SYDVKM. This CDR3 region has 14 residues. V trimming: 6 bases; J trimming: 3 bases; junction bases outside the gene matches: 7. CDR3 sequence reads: CASSRPGLVYEQYF. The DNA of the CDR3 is TGTGCCAGCAGCCGCCCGGGACTAGTCTACGAGCAGTACTTC. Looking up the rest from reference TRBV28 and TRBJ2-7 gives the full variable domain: DVKVTQSSRYLVKRTGEKVFLECVQDMDHENMFWYRQDPGLGLRLIYFSYDVKMKEKGDIPEGYSVSREKKERFSLILESASTNQTSMYLCASSRPGLVYEQYFGPGTRLTVT.